Reported below is one T cell receptor (beta chain). This sample was included in a study of blood T cell repertoires in COVID-19. Study-level information: Samples taken during acute and convalescent COVID-19 were collected in the United States, Italy and Spain. PBMCs, B-cell-depleted T cells, or T cells were the source of the cDNA or gDNA that made up the material.

In the original workflow: The assay estimated nucleated cells by amplifying reference gene primers. Generated by immunoSEQ multiplex PCR, the TCRdb table keeps only in-frame clones and is missing some. V and J calls and clone size are given by that table; D and trimming were obtained from the DNA. This sample has over 90,000 clones, with around nine tenths found just once. This TCR derives from a human donor in a cohort sampled during active COVID-19. Sequenced input: peripheral blood.

In DNA form, the CDR3 reads TGTGCCAGCAGTTCTCAGGGGAAACGATTCTACGAGCAGTACTTC. This encodes CASSSQGKRFYEQYF. The chain uses TRBV28 and TRBJ2-7; the D gene is possibly TRBD1 (6 bases). Germline-derived CDR1 and CDR2 are MDHEN and SYDVKM. The CDR3 totals 15 residues. The V end lost 4 bases, the J end lost 3 bases, and 16 bases lay between the germline ends.